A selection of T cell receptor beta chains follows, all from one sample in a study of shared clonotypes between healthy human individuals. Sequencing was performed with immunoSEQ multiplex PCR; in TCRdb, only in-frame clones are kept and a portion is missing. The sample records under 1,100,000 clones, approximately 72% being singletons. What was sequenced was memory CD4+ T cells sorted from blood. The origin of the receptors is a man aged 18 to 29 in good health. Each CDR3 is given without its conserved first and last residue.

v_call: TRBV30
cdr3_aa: AWSYIEGANIQY

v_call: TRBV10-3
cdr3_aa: AISDWGEAF

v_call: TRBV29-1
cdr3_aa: SARSGANVLT

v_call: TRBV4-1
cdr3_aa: ASSRSSGGNTDTQY

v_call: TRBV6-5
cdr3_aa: ASSYQGLSPGELF

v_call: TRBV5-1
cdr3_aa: ASSLQGGNQETQY

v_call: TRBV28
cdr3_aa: ASSSPRELF

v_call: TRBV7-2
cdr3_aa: ASGVGTNTGELF

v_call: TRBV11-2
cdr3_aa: ASSLGYRQYGYT

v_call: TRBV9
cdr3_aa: ASSVGISGAIWNTGELF

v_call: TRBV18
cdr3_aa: ASRGQGGLEQY

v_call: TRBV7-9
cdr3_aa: ASSFGTLSSEQY

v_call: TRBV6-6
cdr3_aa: ASSYPYAPRHQPQH

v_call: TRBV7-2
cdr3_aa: ASSLSRAGGGETQY

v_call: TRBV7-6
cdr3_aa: ASSPNGGGAAGQPQH

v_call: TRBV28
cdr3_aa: ASSKLRDRKHNEQF

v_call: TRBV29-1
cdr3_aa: SVGDPRTVRETQY

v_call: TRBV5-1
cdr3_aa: ASATSGLFQETQY

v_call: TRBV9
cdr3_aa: ASSLTSGGASDTQY

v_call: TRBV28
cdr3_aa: ASSLQGTQANVLT

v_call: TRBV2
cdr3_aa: ASSERPSGTGETQY

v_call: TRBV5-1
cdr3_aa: ASSMGLYGYT

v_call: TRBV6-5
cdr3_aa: ASSFRAPYNEQF

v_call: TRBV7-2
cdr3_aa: ASSFNGARYEQY

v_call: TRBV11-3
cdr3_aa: ASSSKAGGQETQY

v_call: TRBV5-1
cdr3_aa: ASSLGTQNYGYT

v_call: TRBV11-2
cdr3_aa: ASSTRDQGDEQY

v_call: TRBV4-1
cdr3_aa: ASSQVDSPRREQY

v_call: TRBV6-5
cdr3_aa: ASSYSTITKREQY

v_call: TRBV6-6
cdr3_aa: ASSPQGDYYNEQF

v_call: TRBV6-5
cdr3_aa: ASSTDRYEQY

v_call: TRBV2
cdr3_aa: ASVILRTAQETQY

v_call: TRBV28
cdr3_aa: ASNPPTASGYGYT

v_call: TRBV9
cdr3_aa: ASSVGGRETEAF

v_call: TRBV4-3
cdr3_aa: ASSQDSGIETQY

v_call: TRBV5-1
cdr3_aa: ASSLDGGGDEQF